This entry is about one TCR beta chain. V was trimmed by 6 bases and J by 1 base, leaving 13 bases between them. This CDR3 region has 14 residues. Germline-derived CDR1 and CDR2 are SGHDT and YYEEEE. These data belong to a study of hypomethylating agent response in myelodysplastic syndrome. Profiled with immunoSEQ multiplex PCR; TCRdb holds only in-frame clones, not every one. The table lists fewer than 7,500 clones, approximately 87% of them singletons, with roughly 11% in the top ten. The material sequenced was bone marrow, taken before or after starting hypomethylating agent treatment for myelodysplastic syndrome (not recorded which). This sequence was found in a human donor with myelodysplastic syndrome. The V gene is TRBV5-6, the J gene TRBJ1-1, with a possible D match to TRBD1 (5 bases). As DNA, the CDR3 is TGTGCCAGCACGGCGGGGGGTTGGAACACTGAAGCTTTCTTT. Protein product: CASTAGGWNTEAFF.